The present entry profiles one TCR beta chain with its context. Original handling: For nucleated cells, counts were estimated from reference gene primer amplification. Profiled with immunoSEQ multiplex PCR; TCRdb holds only in-frame clones, not every one. V and J calls and clone size are given by that table; D and trimming were obtained from the DNA. The repertoire includes about 150,000 clones, 75% to 85% of them detected once, and nearly 10% sits in the top ten. These data come from a study of blood T cell repertoires in COVID-19. Study details: Spain, Italy and the United States supplied samples that represented acute and convalescent COVID-19.

This CDR3 has 15 amino acids. The germline V gene encodes CDR1 MGHRA and CDR2 YSYEKL. V lost 0 bases to trimming and J lost 1 base, with 7 bases between them. The material sequenced was peripheral blood. The clonotype comes from a woman between 45 and 60 years old with acute or convalescent COVID-19. This chain links TRBV4-1 with TRBJ1-3; D unclear. CDR3 DNA: TGCGCCAGCAGCCAAGACCCGGGGTCTGGAAACACCATATATTTT. The encoded protein is CASSQDPGSGNTIYF.